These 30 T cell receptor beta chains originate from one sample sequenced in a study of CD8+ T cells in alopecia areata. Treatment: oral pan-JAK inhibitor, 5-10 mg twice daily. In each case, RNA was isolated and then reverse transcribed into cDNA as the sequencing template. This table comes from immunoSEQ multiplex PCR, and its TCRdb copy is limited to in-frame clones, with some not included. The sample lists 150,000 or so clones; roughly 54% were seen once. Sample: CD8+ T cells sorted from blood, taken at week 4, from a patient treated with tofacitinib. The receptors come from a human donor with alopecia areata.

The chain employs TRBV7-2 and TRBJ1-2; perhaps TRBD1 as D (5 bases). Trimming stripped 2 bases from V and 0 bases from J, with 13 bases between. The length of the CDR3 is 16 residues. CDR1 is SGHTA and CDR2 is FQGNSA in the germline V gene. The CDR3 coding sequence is TGTGCCAGCAGCTTAAAAGGCCAGGGTTCTAACTATGGCTACACCTTC. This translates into CASSLKGQGSNYGYTF.

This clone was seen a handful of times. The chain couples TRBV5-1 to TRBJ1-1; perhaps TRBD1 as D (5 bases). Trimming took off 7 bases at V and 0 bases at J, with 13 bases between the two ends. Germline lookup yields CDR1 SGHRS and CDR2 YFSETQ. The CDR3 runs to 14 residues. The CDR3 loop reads CASRDVGMNTEAFF. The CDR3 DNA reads TGCGCCAGCCGGGACGTCGGCATGAACACTGAAGCTTTCTTT.

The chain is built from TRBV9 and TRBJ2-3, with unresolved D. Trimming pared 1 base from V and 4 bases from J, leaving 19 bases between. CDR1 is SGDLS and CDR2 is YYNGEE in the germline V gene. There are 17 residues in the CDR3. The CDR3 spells CASSVPVGPEEPDTQYF. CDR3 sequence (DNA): TGTGCCAGCAGCGTACCGGTCGGGCCCGAGGAACCAGATACGCAGTATTTT.

The CDR3 region is CASSLSGESSYNSPLHF. CDR3 nucleotide sequence: TGTGCCAGCAGCTTGTCAGGGGAGAGCTCCTATAATTCACCCCTCCACTTT. The chain is built from TRBV11-1 and TRBJ1-6; tentatively, D is TRBD1 (6 bases). The CDR3 contains 17 residues. V was trimmed by 3 bases and J by 0 bases, leaving 12 bases between them. CDR1 is SGHAT, CDR2 FQDESV, per germline (reference sequence).

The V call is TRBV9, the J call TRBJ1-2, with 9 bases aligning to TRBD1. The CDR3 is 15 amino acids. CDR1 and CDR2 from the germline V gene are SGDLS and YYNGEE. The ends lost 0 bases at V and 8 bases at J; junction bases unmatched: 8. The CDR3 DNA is TGTGCCAGCAGCGTAGGCTTCCGGGACAGGGACGGCTACACCTTC. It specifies CASSVGFRDRDGYTF.

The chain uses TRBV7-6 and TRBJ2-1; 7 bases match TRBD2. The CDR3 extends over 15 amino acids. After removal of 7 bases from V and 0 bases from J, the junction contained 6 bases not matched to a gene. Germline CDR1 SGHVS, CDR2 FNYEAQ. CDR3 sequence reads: CASTLADDSYNEQFF. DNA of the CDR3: TGTGCCAGCACCCTAGCGGACGACTCCTACAATGAGCAGTTCTTC.

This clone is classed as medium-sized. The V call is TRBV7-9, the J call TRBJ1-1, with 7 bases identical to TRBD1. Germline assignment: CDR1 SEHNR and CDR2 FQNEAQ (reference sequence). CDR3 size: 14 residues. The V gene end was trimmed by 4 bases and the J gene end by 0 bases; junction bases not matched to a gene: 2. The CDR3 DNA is TGTGCCAGCAGCTGGGGACAGTTGAACACTGAAGCTTTCTTT. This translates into CASSWGQLNTEAFF.

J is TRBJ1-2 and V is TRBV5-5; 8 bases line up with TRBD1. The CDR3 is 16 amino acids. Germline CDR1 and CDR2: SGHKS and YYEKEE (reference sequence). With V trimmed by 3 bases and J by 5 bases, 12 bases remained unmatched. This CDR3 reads CASSSEPPQGAYGYTF. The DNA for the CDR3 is TGTGCCAGCAGCTCCGAACCCCCTCAGGGGGCATATGGCTACACCTTC.

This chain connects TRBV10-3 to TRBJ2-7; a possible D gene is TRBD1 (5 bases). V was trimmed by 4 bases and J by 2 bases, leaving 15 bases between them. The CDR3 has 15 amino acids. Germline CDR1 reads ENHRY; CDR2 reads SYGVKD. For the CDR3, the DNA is TGTGCCATCAGTGCGGGCAGGGCGGACACCTACGAGCAGTACTTC. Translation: CAISAGRADTYEQYF.

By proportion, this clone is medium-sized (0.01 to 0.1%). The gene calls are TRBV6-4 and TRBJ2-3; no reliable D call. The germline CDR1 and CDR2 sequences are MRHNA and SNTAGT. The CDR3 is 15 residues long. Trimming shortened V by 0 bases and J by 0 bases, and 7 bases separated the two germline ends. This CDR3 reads CASSDSVGSTDTQYF. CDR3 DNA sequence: TGTGCCAGCAGTGACTCAGTCGGTAGCACAGATACGCAGTATTTT.

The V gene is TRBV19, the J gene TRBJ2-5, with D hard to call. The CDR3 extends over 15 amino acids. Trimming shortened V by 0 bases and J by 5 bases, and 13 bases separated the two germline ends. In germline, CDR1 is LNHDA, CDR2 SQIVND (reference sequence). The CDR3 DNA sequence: TGTGCCAGTAGTATAGAGGGCAGGTCCCAGGAGACCCAGTACTTC. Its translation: CASSIEGRSQETQYF.

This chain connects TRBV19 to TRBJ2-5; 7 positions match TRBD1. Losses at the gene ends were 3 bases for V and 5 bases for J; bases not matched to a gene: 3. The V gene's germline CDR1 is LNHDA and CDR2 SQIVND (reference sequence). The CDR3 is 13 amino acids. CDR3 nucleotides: TGTGCCAGTAGTATTGTGGGACAGGAGACCCAGTACTTC. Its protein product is CASSIVGQETQYF.

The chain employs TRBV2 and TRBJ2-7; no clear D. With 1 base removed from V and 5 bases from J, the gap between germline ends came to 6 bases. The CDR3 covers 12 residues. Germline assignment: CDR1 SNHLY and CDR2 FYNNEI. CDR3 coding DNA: TGTGCCAGCAGTGAAGACATCCACGAGCAGTACTTC. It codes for CASSEDIHEQYF.

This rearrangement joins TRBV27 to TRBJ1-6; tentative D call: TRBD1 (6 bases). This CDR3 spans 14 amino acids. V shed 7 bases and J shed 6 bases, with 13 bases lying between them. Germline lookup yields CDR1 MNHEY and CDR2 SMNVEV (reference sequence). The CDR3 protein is CASTIEGGNSPLHF. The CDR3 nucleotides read TGTGCCAGCACCATTGAGGGGGGTAATTCACCCCTCCACTTT.

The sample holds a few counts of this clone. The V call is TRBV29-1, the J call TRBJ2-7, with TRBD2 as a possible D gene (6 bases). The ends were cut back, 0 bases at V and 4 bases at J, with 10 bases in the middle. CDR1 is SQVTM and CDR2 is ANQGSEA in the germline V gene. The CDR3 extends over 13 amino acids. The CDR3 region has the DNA TGCAGCGTTGAAGATGGGACTGATTACGAGCAGTACTTC. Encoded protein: CSVEDGTDYEQYF.

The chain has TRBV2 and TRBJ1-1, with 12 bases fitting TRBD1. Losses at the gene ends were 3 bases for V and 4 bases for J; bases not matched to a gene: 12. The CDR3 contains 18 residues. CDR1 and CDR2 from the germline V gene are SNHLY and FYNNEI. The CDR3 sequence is CASSDSRDRGLQGTEAFF. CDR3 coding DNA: TGTGCCAGCAGTGACTCCCGGGACAGGGGGCTTCAAGGCACTGAAGCTTTCTTT. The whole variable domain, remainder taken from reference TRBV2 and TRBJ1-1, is EPEVTQTPSHQVTQMGQEVILRCVPISNHLYFYWYRQILGQKVEFLVSFYNNEISEKSEIFDDQFSVERPDGSNFTLKIRSTKLEDSAMYFCASSDSRDRGLQGTEAFFGQGTRLTVV.

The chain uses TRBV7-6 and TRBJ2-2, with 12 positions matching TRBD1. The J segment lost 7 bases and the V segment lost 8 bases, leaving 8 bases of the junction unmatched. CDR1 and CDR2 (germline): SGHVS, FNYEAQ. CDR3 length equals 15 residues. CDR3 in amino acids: CASAPGQGAIGELFF. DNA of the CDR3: TGTGCCAGCGCACCGGGACAGGGGGCGATCGGGGAGCTGTTTTTT.

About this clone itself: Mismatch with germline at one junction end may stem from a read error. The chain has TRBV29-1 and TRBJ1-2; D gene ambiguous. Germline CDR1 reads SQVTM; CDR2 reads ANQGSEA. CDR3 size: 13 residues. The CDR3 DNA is TGCAGCGTCAACCAGCAGGCAGCACTTCTGAGGATCTTC. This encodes CSVNQQAALLRIF.

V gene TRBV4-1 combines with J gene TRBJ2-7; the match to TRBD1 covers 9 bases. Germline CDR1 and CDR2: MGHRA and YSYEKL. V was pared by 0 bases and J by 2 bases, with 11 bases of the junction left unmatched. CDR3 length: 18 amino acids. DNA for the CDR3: TGCGCCAGCAGCCAAGAGGGCTGGGAGACAGGGGGTCCCTACGAGCAGTACTTC. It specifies CASSQEGWETGGPYEQYF.

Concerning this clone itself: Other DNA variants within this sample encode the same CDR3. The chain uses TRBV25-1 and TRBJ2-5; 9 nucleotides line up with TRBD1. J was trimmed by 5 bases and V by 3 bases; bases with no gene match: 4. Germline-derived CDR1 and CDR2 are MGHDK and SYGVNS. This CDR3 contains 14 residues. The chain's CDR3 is CASSEWDREETQYF. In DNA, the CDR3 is TGTGCCAGCAGTGAGTGGGACAGGGAGGAGACCCAGTACTTC.

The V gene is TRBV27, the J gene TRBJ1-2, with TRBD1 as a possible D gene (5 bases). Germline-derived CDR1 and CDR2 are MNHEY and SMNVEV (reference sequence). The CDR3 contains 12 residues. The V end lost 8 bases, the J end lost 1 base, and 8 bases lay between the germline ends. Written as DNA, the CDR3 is TGTGCCAGCGGGGCTTATAACTATGGCTACACCTTC. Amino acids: CASGAYNYGYTF.

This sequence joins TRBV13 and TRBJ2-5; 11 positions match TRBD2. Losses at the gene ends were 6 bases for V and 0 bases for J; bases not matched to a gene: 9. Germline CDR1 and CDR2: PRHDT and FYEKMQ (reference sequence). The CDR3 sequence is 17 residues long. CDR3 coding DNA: TGTGCCAGCAGTACAGGGGCTAGCGGGGGGAACCAAGAGACCCAGTACTTC. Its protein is CASSTGASGGNQETQYF. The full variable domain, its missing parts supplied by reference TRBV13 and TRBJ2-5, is AAGVIQSPRHLIKEKRETATLKCYPIPRHDTVYWYQQGPGQDPQFLISFYEKMQSDKGSIPDRFSAQQFSDYHSELNMSSLELGDSALYFCASSTGASGGNQETQYFGPGTRLLVL.

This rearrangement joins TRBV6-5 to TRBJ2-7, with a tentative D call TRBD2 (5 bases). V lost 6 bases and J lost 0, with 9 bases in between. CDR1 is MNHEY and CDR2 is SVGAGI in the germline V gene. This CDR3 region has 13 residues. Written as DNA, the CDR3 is TGTGCCAGCAGAGGAGGCAACTCCTACGAGCAGTACTTC. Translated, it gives CASRGGNSYEQYF.

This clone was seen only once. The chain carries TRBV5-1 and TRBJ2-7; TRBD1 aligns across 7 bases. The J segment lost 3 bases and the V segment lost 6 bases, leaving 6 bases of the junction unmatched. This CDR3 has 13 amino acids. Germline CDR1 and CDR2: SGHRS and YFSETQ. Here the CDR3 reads CASTFTGDYEQYF. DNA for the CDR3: TGCGCCAGCACCTTCACAGGGGACTACGAGCAGTACTTC.

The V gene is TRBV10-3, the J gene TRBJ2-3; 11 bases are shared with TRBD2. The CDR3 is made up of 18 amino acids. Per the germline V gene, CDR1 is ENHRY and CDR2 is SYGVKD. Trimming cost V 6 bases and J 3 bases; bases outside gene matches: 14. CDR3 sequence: CAISVGSGGAEATDTQYF. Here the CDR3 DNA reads TGTGCCATCAGCGTTGGTAGCGGGGGGGCCGAAGCAACAGATACGCAGTATTTT.

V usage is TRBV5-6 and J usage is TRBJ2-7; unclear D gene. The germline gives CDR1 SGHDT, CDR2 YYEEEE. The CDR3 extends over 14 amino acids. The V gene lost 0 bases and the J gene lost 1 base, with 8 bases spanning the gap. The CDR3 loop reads CASSLAAWSYEQYF. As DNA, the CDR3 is TGTGCCAGCAGCTTGGCAGCGTGGTCCTACGAGCAGTACTTC. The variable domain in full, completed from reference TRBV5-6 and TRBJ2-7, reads DAGVTQSPTHLIKTRGQQVTLRCSPKSGHDTVSWYQQALGQGPQFIFQYYEEEERQRGNFPDRFSGHQFPNYSSELNVNALLLGDSALYLCASSLAAWSYEQYFGPGTRLTVT.

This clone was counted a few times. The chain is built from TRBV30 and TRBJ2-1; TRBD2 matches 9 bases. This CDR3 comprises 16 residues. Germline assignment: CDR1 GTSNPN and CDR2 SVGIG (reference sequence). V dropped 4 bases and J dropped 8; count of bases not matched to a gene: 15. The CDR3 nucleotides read TGTGCCTGGACCTCCGGTGGGCGGGGGGGAGCTGATGAGCAGTTCTTC. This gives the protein CAWTSGGRGGADEQFF.

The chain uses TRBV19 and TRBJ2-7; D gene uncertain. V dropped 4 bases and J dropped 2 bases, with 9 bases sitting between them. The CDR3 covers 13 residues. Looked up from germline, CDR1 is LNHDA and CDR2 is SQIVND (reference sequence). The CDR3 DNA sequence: TGTGCCAGTAGTACAGGACCCCCCTACGAGCAGTACTTC. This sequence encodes CASSTGPPYEQYF.

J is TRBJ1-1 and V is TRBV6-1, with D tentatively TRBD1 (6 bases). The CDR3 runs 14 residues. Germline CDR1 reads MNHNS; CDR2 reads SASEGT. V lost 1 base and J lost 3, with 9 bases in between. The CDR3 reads CASSEVRGDTEAFF. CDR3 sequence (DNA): TGTGCCAGCAGTGAAGTAAGGGGGGACACTGAAGCTTTCTTT.

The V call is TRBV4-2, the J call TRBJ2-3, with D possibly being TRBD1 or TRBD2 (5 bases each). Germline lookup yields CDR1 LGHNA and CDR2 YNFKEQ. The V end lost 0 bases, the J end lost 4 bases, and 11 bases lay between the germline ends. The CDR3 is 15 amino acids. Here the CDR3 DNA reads TGTGCCAGCAGCCAAGATGTCCTGGGGGCAGATACGCAGTATTTT. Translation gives CASSQDVLGADTQYF.